These T cell receptor beta chains were read from a single sample in a study of graft-versus-host responses after intestinal transplantation. TCRdb's table, derived via immunoSEQ multiplex PCR, lists solely in-frame clones and lacks some. The repertoire holds roughly 97,000 clones, with more than 75% as singletons. These receptors lack a known antigen. The starting material was unstimulated CD4+ T cells sorted from spleen or lymph node cells, obtained before intestinal transplant. These receptors were collected from a human donor who received an intestinal transplant. The CDR3 runs from the conserved cysteine through the conserved F or W. The D gene is left open where the match is weak.

cdr3_nt	cdr3_aa	v_call	d_call	cdr3_length	j_call
TGTGCCAGCAGCGTAGTAGACAGGGCCAATGAGCAGTTCTTC	CASSVVDRANEQFF	TRBV9	TRBD1	14	TRBJ2-1
TGCGCCAGCAGCTTTACCGCAAATTCACCCCTCCACTTT	CASSFTANSPLHF	TRBV5-1	.	13	TRBJ1-6
TGTGCCAGCAGCTTGAATCTAGCGGATCAACAAGAGACCCAGTACTTC	CASSLNLADQQETQYF	TRBV5-5	TRBD2	16	TRBJ2-5
TGCAGCGTTAGACAGGGTAAAAACATTCAGTACTTC	CSVRQGKNIQYF	TRBV29-1	TRBD1	12	TRBJ2-4
TGTGCCAGCAGTTACGGGTGGACAGGGGTGGACAATGAGCAGTTCTTC	CASSYGWTGVDNEQFF	TRBV6-5	TRBD1	16	TRBJ2-1
TGCGCCAGCAGTGAGAGAAGGGTTGCAACTAATGAAAAACTGTTTTTT	CASSERRVATNEKLFF	TRBV10-2	.	16	TRBJ1-4
TGTGCCAGCAGCTTAACGGGGACAGTGAACACTGAAGCTTTCTTT	CASSLTGTVNTEAFF	TRBV7-3	TRBD1	15	TRBJ1-1
TGTGCCAGCAGCCAAGATCAGACTAGCGCCCAGGATGGGCAGTTCTTC	CASSQDQTSAQDGQFF	TRBV4-2	TRBD2	16	TRBJ2-1
TGTGCCAGCAGCCTTAGACGGTACACTGAAGCTTTCTTT	CASSLRRYTEAFF	TRBV7-9	.	13	TRBJ1-1
TGTGCCAGCGGAAGGGGTCAGCCCCAGCATTTT	CASGRGQPQHF	TRBV6-1	.	11	TRBJ1-5
TGTGCCAGCAGCCCAACCGGGGGACAGCTCTTAACGGGCGGCAAAGAGACCCAGTACTTC	CASSPTGGQLLTGGKETQYF	TRBV14	.	20	TRBJ2-5
TGCGCCAGCAGCCTTCCGACTAGCGGAACCGGGGAGCTGTTTTTT	CASSLPTSGTGELFF	TRBV5-1	TRBD2	15	TRBJ2-2
TGTGCCAGCAGCCAAGAGGCAGCGGGGGGGCTCGACGAGCAGTACTTC	CASSQEAAGGLDEQYF	TRBV4-2	TRBD2	16	TRBJ2-7
TGTGCCAGCTCACTTGGACTGACCTACGAGCAGTACTTC	CASSLGLTYEQYF	TRBV18	.	13	TRBJ2-7
TGTGCCAGCACTCCTAGCGGAGTCTACGAGCAGTACTTC	CASTPSGVYEQYF	TRBV28	TRBD2	13	TRBJ2-7
TGCGCCAGCAGCCCGATGGGGGACGAGCAGTACTTC	CASSPMGDEQYF	TRBV5-1	.	12	TRBJ2-7
TGTGCCAGCAGCCCAGAGGGGCAGTGGGCAGATACGCAGTATTTT	CASSPEGQWADTQYF	TRBV9	.	15	TRBJ2-3
TGTGCCAGCACCCCACTAGCGGGGGGGCAAAATGGTGAGCAGTTCTTC	CASTPLAGGQNGEQFF	TRBV6-6	TRBD2	16	TRBJ2-1
TGCGCCAGCAGCCCCGGGAGGGGGAATGAGCAGTTCTTC	CASSPGRGNEQFF	TRBV5-1	TRBD2	13	TRBJ2-1
TGTGCCAGCAGTGTAAGCAGGGGACCTGAAGCTTTCTTT	CASSVSRGPEAFF	TRBV6-1	.	13	TRBJ1-1
TGCGCCAGCAGCTTGGCGTCAGTGAACACTGAAGCTTTCTTT	CASSLASVNTEAFF	TRBV5-1	.	14	TRBJ1-1
TGTGCCAGCAGTTTCGACAGGGGCACCTACAATGAGCAGTTCTTC	CASSFDRGTYNEQFF	TRBV27	TRBD1	15	TRBJ2-1
TGTGCCAGCAGCCAAGAACTAGCGGGAGCCTACGAGCAGTACTTC	CASSQELAGAYEQYF	TRBV14	TRBD2	15	TRBJ2-7